The sequence of this T cell receptor beta chain was determined in a study of T cell repertoires in ileal Crohn's disease. Germline CDR1 and CDR2: SGHAT and FQNNGV. This CDR3 spans 13 amino acids. V gave up 1 base and J gave up 9 bases, with 10 bases separating them. Patients were adults with ileal or ileocolonic Crohn's disease needing resection. Method: immunoSEQ multiplex PCR; TCRdb's copy keeps in-frame clones and lacks some. The repertoire holds around 15,000 clones, roughly 87% seen once, with about 4% in the top ten. This sequence originates from an adult with Crohn's disease. The gene calls are TRBV11-2 and TRBJ1-5, with D unresolved. The specimen was ileal tissue. CDR3 loop: CASSLGPDTPQHF. For the CDR3, the DNA is TGTGCCAGCAGCTTAGGACCCGACACGCCCCAGCATTTT.